This T cell receptor (beta chain) is drawn from a study of OX40 agonist ivuxolimab in advanced cancers. Across the study: Subjects had a mean age of 60 years, with a range of about 20 to 85; roughly 80% were male.

Germline loops: CDR1 SGHDN, CDR2 FVKESK. The CDR3 spans 13 residues. Trimming pared 1 base from V and 2 bases from J, leaving 5 bases between. Using immunoSEQ multiplex PCR, the repertoire was profiled, and TCRdb retains in-frame clones only, with some absent. The sample has more than 65,000 clones; 70% to 90% are singletons. Details on this clone: Its specificity is not known.

General study results and limits: Researchers did not establish what antigens the expanded peripheral T cells target.

The rearrangement links TRBV14 to TRBJ1-2; D is unclear. This TCR was recovered from an adult with an advanced solid tumor such as melanoma, head and neck, liver or kidney cancer. Sequencing used CD4+ or CD8+ T cells sorted from blood, obtained in a trial of the OX40 agonist ivuxolimab. CDR3 sequence: CASSQGANYGYTF. The CDR3 DNA sequence: TGTGCCAGCAGCCAAGGTGCCAACTATGGCTACACCTTC. The whole variable domain, remainder taken from reference TRBV14 and TRBJ1-2, is EAGVTQFPSHSVIEKGQTVTLRCDPISGHDNLYWYRRVMGKEIKFLLHFVKESKQDESGMPNNRFLAERTGGTYSTLKVQPAELEDSGVYFCASSQGANYGYTFGSGTRLTVV.